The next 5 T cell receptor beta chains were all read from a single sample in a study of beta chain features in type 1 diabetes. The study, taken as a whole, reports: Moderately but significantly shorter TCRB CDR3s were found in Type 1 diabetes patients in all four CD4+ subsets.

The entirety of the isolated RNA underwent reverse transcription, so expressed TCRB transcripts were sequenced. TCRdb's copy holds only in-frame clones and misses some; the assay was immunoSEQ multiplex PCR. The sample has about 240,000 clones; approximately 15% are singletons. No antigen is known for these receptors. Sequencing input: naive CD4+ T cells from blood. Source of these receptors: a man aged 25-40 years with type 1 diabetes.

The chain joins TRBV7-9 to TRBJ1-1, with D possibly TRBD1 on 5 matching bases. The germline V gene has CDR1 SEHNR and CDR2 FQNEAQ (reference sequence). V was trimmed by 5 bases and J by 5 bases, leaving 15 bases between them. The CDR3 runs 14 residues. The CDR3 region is CASSHQGRGTEAFF. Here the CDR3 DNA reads TGTGCCAGCAGCCATCAAGGGCGGGGGACTGAAGCTTTCTTT.

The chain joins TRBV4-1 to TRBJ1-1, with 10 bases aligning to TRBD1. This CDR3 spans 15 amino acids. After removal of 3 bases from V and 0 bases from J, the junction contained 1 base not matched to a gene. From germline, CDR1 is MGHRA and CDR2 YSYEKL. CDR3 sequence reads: CASSQTGGLNTEAFF. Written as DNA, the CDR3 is TGCGCCAGCAGCCAGACAGGGGGCTTGAACACTGAAGCTTTCTTT.

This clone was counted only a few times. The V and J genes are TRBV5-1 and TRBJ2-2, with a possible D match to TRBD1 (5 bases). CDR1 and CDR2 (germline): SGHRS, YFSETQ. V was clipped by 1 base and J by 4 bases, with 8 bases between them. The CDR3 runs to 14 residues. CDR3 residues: CASSLTGSTGELFF. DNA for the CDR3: TGCGCCAGCAGCTTGACAGGTTCCACCGGGGAGCTGTTTTTT.

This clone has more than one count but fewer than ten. CDR3 region: CASSLGQRNTEAFF. The DNA of the CDR3 is TGTGCCAGCAGCTTAGGACAAAGGAACACTGAAGCTTTCTTT. This rearrangement joins TRBV13 to TRBJ1-1; D ambiguous. The CDR3 runs 14 residues. The V end was cut by 0 bases, the J end by 1 base, with 6 bases between. Germline V CDR1 and CDR2: PRHDT, FYEKMQ (reference sequence).

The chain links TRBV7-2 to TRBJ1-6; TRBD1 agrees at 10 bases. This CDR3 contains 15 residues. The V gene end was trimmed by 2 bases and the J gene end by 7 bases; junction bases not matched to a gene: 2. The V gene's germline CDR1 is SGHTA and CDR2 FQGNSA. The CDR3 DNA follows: TGTGCCAGCAGCTTACCGGGACAGGGGAATTCACCCCTCCACTTT. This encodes CASSLPGQGNSPLHF.